This T cell receptor (beta chain) was sequenced during a study of cytomegalovirus exposure and HLA in healthy donors. The study, taken as a whole, reports: Rare TCR sequences dominated, though some public TCRs recurred in many donors. Earlier analysis looked at TCR beta V segments, and most were productive about 90% or about 30% of the time. CMV antigen specificity of three CMV-associated chains was confirmed in vitro.

Worth noting for this clone: Its target is unknown.

The junction had 12 bases not matched to a gene; V was cut back by 7 bases and J by 2 bases. There are 16 residues in the CDR3. Germline loops: CDR1 SGHTA, CDR2 FQGNSA. Both 60 Vbeta primers and 13 Jbeta primers went into the PCR. Here immunoSEQ multiplex PCR was the method, and the copy in TCRdb shows in-frame clones only, minus some. The data contain about 200,000 clones, 12% of them singletons. Sequenced sample: PBMCs. The J gene is TRBJ1-2, the V gene TRBV7-2; 8 bases fit TRBD1. The TCR originated in a man over 45 in good health and CMV-seropositive. CDR3 sequence reads: CASTETYRTGNYGYTF. The DNA of the CDR3 is TGTGCCAGCACCGAGACTTATAGGACAGGGAACTATGGCTACACCTTC.